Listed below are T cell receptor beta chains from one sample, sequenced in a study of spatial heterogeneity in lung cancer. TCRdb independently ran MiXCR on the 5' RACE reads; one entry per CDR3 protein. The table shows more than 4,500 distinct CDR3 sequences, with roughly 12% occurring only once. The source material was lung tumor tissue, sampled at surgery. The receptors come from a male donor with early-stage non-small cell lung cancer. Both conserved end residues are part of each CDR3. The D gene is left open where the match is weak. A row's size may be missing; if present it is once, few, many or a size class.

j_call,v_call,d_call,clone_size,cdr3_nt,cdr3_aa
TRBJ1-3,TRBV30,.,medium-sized,TGTGCCTGGAGAGAGATCTCTGGAAACACCATATATTTT,CAWREISGNTIYF
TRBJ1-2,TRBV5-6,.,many,TGTGCCAGCAGCCCCGATGGGGCTAACTATGGCTACACCTTC,CASSPDGANYGYTF
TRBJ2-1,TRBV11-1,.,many,TGTGCCAGCAGCTTTTCGAGGAATGAGCAGTTCTTC,CASSFSRNEQFF
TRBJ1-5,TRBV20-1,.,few,TGCAGTGCTAGCCCTAATAGCGGGCAGCCCCAGCATTTT,CSASPNSGQPQHF
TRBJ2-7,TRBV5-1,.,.,TGCGCCAGCAGCCCCGGGTCCGGGACCTACGAGCAGTACTTC,CASSPGSGTYEQYF
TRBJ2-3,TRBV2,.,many,TGTGCCCTAGGGGACAACCGCGGAGATACGCAGTATTTT,CALGDNRGDTQYF
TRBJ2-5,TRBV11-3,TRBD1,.,TGTGCCAGCAGCTTAGAAGGGACAGGGGGTCACAGGCGGGAGACCCAGTACTTC,CASSLEGTGGHRRETQYF
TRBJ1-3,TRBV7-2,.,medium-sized,TGTGCCAGCAGCTTAGAAACAGGCTCTGAAAACACCATATATTTT,CASSLETGSENTIYF
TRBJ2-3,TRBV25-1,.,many,TGTGCCAGCAGTTCCAGCACAGATACGCAGTATTTT,CASSSSTDTQYF
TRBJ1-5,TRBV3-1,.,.,TGTGCCAGCAGTGAAGGAAGAGATCAGCCCCAGCATTTT,CASSEGRDQPQHF
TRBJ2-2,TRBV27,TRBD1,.,TGTGCCAGCAGTAGGGGCACAGGGGCCGGGGAGCTGTTTTTT,CASSRGTGAGELFF
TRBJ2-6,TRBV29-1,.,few,TGCAGCGTCGGGACAAGCTCTGGGGCCAACGTCCTGACTTTC,CSVGTSSGANVLTF
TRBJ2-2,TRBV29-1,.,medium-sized,TGCAGCGTTGACAGGCGTAGCACCGGGGAGCTGTTTTTT,CSVDRRSTGELFF
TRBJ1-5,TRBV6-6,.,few,TGTGCCAGCAGTTACTTAGGACAGTCTAATCAGCCCCAGCATTTT,CASSYLGQSNQPQHF
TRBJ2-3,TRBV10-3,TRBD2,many,TGTGCCACGTTGTCGGGACTAGCGGGGAGGGCAGATACGCAGTATTTT,CATLSGLAGRADTQYF
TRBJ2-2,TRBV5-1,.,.,TGCGCCAGCAGCCCCCACCGGGACTTGACCACCGGGGAGCTGTTTTTT,CASSPHRDLTTGELFF
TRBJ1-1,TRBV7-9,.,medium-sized,TGTGCCAGCAGCTTACAGGTGAACACTGAAGCTTTCTTT,CASSLQVNTEAFF
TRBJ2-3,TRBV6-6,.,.,TGTGCCAGCAGTTGGGGACGCACAGATACGCAGTATTTT,CASSWGRTDTQYF
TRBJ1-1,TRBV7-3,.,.,TGTGCCAGCAGCCTCAATGGGGTTAACACTGAAGCTTTCTTT,CASSLNGVNTEAFF
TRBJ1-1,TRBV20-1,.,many,TGCAGTGCTAGAGGGGATCAGCCGAACACTGAAGCTTTCTTT,CSARGDQPNTEAFF
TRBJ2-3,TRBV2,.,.,TGTGCCAGCAGCCTGCCGGTCCCAGATACGCAGTATTTT,CASSLPVPDTQYF
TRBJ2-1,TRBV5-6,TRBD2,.,TGTGCCAGCAGCTTGGGGATTAGCGGGGGTGTTAATGAGCAGTTCTTC,CASSLGISGGVNEQFF
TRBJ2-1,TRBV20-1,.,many,TGCAGTGCTAGAGATGGAGGCCAGAGCTCCTACAATGAGCAGTTCTTC,CSARDGGQSSYNEQFF
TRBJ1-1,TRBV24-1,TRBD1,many,TGTGCCACCAGTGATTCAGGACAGGGAGGGTTTAGTGAAGCTTTCTTT,CATSDSGQGGFSEAFF
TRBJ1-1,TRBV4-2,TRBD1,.,TGTGCCAGCAGCCAAGGACAGGGGGCGAGCACTGAAGCTTTCTTT,CASSQGQGASTEAFF
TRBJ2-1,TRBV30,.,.,TGTGCCTGGAGCCGAATTGGCCAGGGGACCTACAATGAGCAGTTCTTC,CAWSRIGQGTYNEQFF